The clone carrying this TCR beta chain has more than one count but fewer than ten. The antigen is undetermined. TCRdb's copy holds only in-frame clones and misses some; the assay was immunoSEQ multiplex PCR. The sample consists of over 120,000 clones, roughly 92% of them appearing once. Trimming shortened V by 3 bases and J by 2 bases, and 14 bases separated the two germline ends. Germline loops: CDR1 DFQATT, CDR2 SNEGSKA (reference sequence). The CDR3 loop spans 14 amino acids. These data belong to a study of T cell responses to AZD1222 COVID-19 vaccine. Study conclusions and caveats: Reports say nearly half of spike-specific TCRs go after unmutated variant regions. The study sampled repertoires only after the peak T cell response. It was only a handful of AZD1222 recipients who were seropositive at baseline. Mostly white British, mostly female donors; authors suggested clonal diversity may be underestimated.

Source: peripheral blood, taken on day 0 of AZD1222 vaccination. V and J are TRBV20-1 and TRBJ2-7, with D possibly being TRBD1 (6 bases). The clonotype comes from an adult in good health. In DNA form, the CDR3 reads TGCAGTGCTAGTACCGGACAGTACCCCTACGAGCAGTACTTC. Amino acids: CSASTGQYPYEQYF.